This T cell receptor beta chain was observed in a study of blood T cell repertoires in COVID-19. Overall study: Donors in the United States, Italy and Spain gave samples during acute or convalescent COVID-19. T cells, B-cell-depleted T cells, or PBMCs provided the cDNA or gDNA that served as material.

Authors' data handling: From reference gene primer amplification, estimates of nucleated cell counts were derived. This table comes from immunoSEQ multiplex PCR, and its TCRdb copy is limited to in-frame clones, with some not included. Clonal size and the V and J genes are those of that table, whereas D and trimming came from the DNA. The table records about 200,000 clones, roughly four fifths of them present only once. The Seattle patients, enrolled during active infection, were followed longitudinally. The CDR3 length is 13 residues. The ends were cut back, 5 bases at V and 8 bases at J, with 13 bases in the middle.

The sample taken for sequencing was peripheral blood. The receptor comes from an elderly woman with COVID-19, enrolled during active disease. The J gene is TRBJ1-3, the V gene TRBV12-3 or TRBV12-4; D is unclear. Here the CDR3 DNA reads TGTGCCAGCAGTAACACGGGCGGGGACACCATATATTTT. Amino acids: CASSNTGGDTIYF.